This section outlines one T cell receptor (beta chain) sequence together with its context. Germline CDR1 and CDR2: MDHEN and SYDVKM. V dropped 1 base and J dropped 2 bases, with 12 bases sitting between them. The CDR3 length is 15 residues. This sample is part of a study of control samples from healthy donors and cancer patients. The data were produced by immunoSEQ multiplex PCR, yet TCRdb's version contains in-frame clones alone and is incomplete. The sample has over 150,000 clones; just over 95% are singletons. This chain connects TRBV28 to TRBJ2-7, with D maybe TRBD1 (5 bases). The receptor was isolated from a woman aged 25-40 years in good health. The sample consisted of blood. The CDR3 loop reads CASSLLAGLTYEQYF. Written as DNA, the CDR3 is TGTGCCAGCAGTTTATTGGCAGGGCTTACCTACGAGCAGTACTTC.